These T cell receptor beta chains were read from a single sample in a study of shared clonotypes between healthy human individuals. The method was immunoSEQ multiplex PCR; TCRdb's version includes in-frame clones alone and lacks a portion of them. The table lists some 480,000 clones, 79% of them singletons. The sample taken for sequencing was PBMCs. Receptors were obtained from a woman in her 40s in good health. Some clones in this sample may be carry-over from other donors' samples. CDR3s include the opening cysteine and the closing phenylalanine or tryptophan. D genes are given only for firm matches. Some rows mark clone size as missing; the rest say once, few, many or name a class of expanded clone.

CASSFRQGNGYTF	NA	TRBJ1-2	13	NA	TRBV7-2
CASKSGQGSYEQYF	TRBD1	TRBJ2-7	14	NA	TRBV19
CASSASNSNQPQHF	NA	TRBJ1-5	14	few	TRBV6-1
CASSPYAWEDYEQYF	NA	TRBJ2-7	15	NA	TRBV28
CATQEQGDSGNTIYF	TRBD1	TRBJ1-3	15	once	TRBV19
CASSSGTGGGRNQPQHF	TRBD1	TRBJ1-5	17	NA	TRBV28
CASSLGTGSNQPQHF	NA	TRBJ1-5	15	once	TRBV18
CASSSPGTGTNIQYF	TRBD1	TRBJ2-4	15	few	TRBV28
CASSLGTSGANVLTF	NA	TRBJ2-6	15	NA	TRBV5-1
CASSRGRLLTDTQYF	NA	TRBJ2-3	15	NA	TRBV5-4
CASSRLAGGLYEQYF	TRBD2	TRBJ2-7	15	NA	TRBV28
CASSFWDRGSGGELFF	TRBD1	TRBJ2-2	16	NA	TRBV7-9
CASSEGYSGRFQYF	TRBD2	TRBJ2-7	14	NA	TRBV6-1
CASSQGLSGLRAEQYF	NA	TRBJ2-7	16	many	TRBV7-9
CASSIGGQGETQYF	NA	TRBJ2-5	14	NA	TRBV19
CASSFLAGAYQETQYF	TRBD2	TRBJ2-5	16	once	TRBV28
CASSARLGEQYF	NA	TRBJ2-7	12	NA	TRBV9
CASSSRDQQYF	NA	TRBJ2-7	11	NA	TRBV11-2
CASSLGERVTEAFF	NA	TRBJ1-1	14	NA	TRBV5-4
CASSFRLPREQFF	NA	TRBJ2-1	13	NA	TRBV7-3
CAWSEGQSYNSPLHF	NA	TRBJ1-6	15	once	TRBV30
CASSHISGTLTGELFF	TRBD2	TRBJ2-2	16	NA	TRBV4-1
CSVAGTLTTYRGAVF	NA	TRBJ2-2	15	NA	TRBV29-1
CASSHRSGYEAFF	NA	TRBJ1-1	13	NA	TRBV7-8
CASSPGLNQPQHF	NA	TRBJ1-5	13	NA	TRBV28
CASSVAGQSYGYTF	NA	TRBJ1-2	14	once	TRBV9
CASSQGQGAGNEQFF	TRBD1	TRBJ2-1	15	NA	TRBV4-1
CASKSTGTNTGELFF	NA	TRBJ2-2	15	NA	TRBV2
CASSSPPGHTIFYGYTF	NA	TRBJ1-2	17	NA	TRBV7-2
CATESARLYEQYF	NA	TRBJ2-7	13	NA	TRBV28
CASSFGLAGANIQYF	TRBD2	TRBJ2-4	15	NA	TRBV5-6
CSVSPATNEKLFF	NA	TRBJ1-4	13	once	TRBV29-1
CASSLVAGGPSRTQYF	TRBD2	TRBJ2-5	16	NA	TRBV7-2
CASTLRTGELFF	NA	TRBJ2-2	12	many	TRBV6-1
CASSRRLGGDEQFF	NA	TRBJ2-1	14	NA	TRBV7-2
CASSSPNVDTQYF	NA	TRBJ2-3	13	NA	TRBV28
CASSLARAHYEQYF	NA	TRBJ2-7	14	NA	TRBV7-2
CASRGGQEQYF	NA	TRBJ2-7	11	NA	TRBV7-6
CASSLGLSYTF	NA	TRBJ1-2	11	NA	TRBV7-9
CASSQNLGLPLGEQFF	TRBD2	TRBJ2-1	16	NA	TRBV4-2
CASSLVLNEQFF	NA	TRBJ2-1	12	few	TRBV7-9
CATSKTGTGLYGQYF	TRBD1	TRBJ2-7	15	NA	TRBV15
CASSRDSMPQHF	TRBD1	TRBJ1-5	12	NA	TRBV7-9
CAWTMRGKLAEPLNTGELFF	TRBD2	TRBJ2-2	20	many	TRBV30
CSVEDLGIGSDTQYF	NA	TRBJ2-3	15	many	TRBV29-1
CASSQDVGVGAFF	NA	TRBJ1-1	13	NA	TRBV4-3
CATSRGGDDETQYF	NA	TRBJ2-5	14	many	TRBV15
CATQILAGVGGELFF	TRBD2	TRBJ2-2	15	NA	TRBV6-1
CASSVSGSYNEQFF	NA	TRBJ2-1	14	NA	TRBV11-3